These 16 T cell receptor beta chains were all obtained from the same sample, sequenced in a study of metastatic and nonmetastatic thyroid tumors. TCRdb re-analyzed the PCR reads using MiXCR. The sample has approximately 38,000 clones, about a sixth seen once. Thyroid surgery was preceded by no treatment in any patient. The material sequenced was blood. These receptors came from a female donor with papillary thyroid cancer or a benign thyroid nodule (not recorded which). Some clones in this sample may be carry-over from other donors' samples.

The V call is TRBV6-1, the J call TRBJ2-2, with D hard to call. V lost 3 bases and J 8 bases, leaving 16 bases between the germline ends. Germline V gene lookup returns CDR1 MNHNS and CDR2 SASEGT. This CDR3 comprises 15 residues. Here the CDR3 reads CASSEQVMIGGELFF. The DNA for the CDR3 is TGTGCCAGCAGTGAGCAGGTGATGATCGGTGGGGAGCTGTTTTTT.

This clone was seen at least ten times. One junction end does not reproduce the germline sequence, and a read error may be involved. This chain connects TRBV7-7 to TRBJ2-1; D might be TRBD2 (7 bases). This CDR3 is built from 15 residues. The germline gives CDR1 SSHAT, CDR2 FNYEAQ (reference sequence). CDR3 region: CASSRRTSRGDEQFF. The DNA of the CDR3 is TGTGCTAGCAGCAGACGGACTAGTAGGGGGGATGAGCAGTTCTTC.

The chain recombines TRBV6-1 with TRBJ2-7; 9 nucleotides match TRBD1. The CDR3 contains 13 residues. Germline V CDR1 and CDR2: MNHNS, SASEGT. Trimming cost V 4 bases and J 5 bases; bases outside gene matches: 3. The DNA of the CDR3 is TGTGCCAGCAGTGGGACAGGGGCCCACGAGCAGTACTTC. It encodes CASSGTGAHEQYF.

This clone was seen repeatedly, ten times or more. The chain combines TRBV20-1 with TRBJ2-2; 9 bases are a match to TRBD1. CDR3 size: 16 residues. Germline lookup yields CDR1 DFQATT and CDR2 SNEGSKA (reference sequence). J gave up 3 bases and V 0 bases, and 5 bases lay outside the gene matches. CDR3 sequence (DNA): TGCAGTGCTAGAGAAGGGACAGGGTATTACACCGGGGAGCTGTTTTTT. Protein sequence: CSAREGTGYYTGELFF.

The J gene is TRBJ2-7, the V gene TRBV11-1; 9 bases align to TRBD1. V was clipped by 1 base and J by 3 bases; unmatched bases: 19. The V gene's germline CDR1 is SGHAT and CDR2 FQDESV (reference sequence). The CDR3 contains 20 residues. The CDR3 DNA follows: TGTGCCAGCAGCTTAGGGCCATGGGACAGGGTAAAGATTTACCTCTACGAGCAGTACTTC. It codes for CASSLGPWDRVKIYLYEQYF.

This clone showed up just once. The CDR3 loop reads CASSHVWGSPYEQYF. Written as DNA, the CDR3 is TGTGCCAGCAGCCACGTTTGGGGGTCTCCCTACGAGCAGTACTTC. The chain is built from TRBV7-9 and TRBJ2-7; D is perhaps TRBD1 or TRBD2 (5 bases each). V was pared by 5 bases and J by 2 bases, with 16 bases between. Germline CDR1 and CDR2: SEHNR and FQNEAQ (reference sequence). The CDR3 is 15 amino acids.

Comment on this clone: Just one base apart from a much larger clone, this may be a read error. As the CDR3 is not closed by the conserved phenylalanine or tryptophan, this likely results from a read error. The genes are TRBV19 and TRBJ2-4, with D perhaps matching TRBD1 or TRBD2 (5 bases each). This CDR3 is built from 14 residues. V lost 7 bases to trimming and J lost 0 bases, with 10 bases between them. Germline-derived CDR1 and CDR2 are LNHDA and SQIVND (reference sequence). In DNA form, the CDR3 reads TGTGCCAGTACCCCGGGGACAGCCAAAAACATTCAGTACTTA. Its translation: CASTPGTAKNIQYL.

This clone was picked up many times. This chain links TRBV4-1 with TRBJ2-5, with 7 bases identical to TRBD1. Germline values: CDR1 MGHRA, CDR2 YSYEKL. CDR3 length: 17 residues. V gave up 1 base and J gave up 0 bases; unmatched junction bases: 8. The CDR3 here is CASSQVGTDLNQETQYF. The CDR3 DNA sequence: TGCGCCAGCAGCCAAGTTGGGACAGACCTAAACCAAGAGACCCAGTACTTC.

Of note for this clone: The sample has other DNA sequences that encode this CDR3 too. V is TRBV12-3 or TRBV12-4 and J is TRBJ1-5; 8 positions agree with TRBD1. The CDR3 sequence is 15 residues long. Losses at the gene ends were 6 bases for V and 7 bases for J; bases not matched to a gene: 11. This CDR3 is CASSSDRGGNQPQHF. The CDR3 nucleotides are TGTGCCAGCAGCTCTGACAGGGGAGGGAACCAGCCCCAGCATTTT.

In its sample, this clone was seen many times. The chain employs TRBV12-3 or TRBV12-4 and TRBJ2-5; the match to TRBD2 covers 8 bases. V was clipped by 3 bases and J by 2 bases; unmatched bases: 5. This CDR3 region has 15 residues. This CDR3 reads CASSLAGGGQETQYF. CDR3 DNA sequence: TGTGCCAGCAGTTTGGCGGGAGGCGGACAAGAGACCCAGTACTTC.

This clone has a count of ten or more. Other DNA sequences in the same sample also yield this CDR3. The genes are TRBV11-2 and TRBJ2-7; D gene uncertain. CDR1 and CDR2 from the germline V gene are SGHAT and FQNNGV. Deletions cut 1 base from V and 3 bases from J, with 7 bases between. CDR3 length equals 13 residues. The CDR3 DNA reads as TGTGCCAGCAGCTTAGGGCAGAGCTACGAGCAGTACTTC. It yields the protein CASSLGQSYEQYF.

This clone was observed many times. The J gene is TRBJ1-3, the V gene TRBV5-1; the D gene is possibly TRBD1 (5 bases). The germline V gene has CDR1 SGHRS and CDR2 YFSETQ. There are 14 residues in the CDR3. The V gene lost 2 bases and the J gene lost 2 bases, with 8 bases spanning the gap. CDR3 coding DNA: TGCGCCAGCAGCTTCGGGACTCCTGGAAACACCATATATTTT. Protein sequence: CASSFGTPGNTIYF.

This clone counts as medium-sized. The gene calls are TRBV28 and TRBJ1-5, with TRBD1 identical over 7 bases. In germline, CDR1 is MDHEN, CDR2 SYDVKM. The V gene end was trimmed by 6 bases and the J gene end by 2 bases; junction bases not matched to a gene: 4. The CDR3 is 14 amino acids. The DNA for the CDR3 is TGTGCCAGCAGCACAGACAGGGGCAATCAGCCCCAGCATTTT. It specifies CASSTDRGNQPQHF.

About this clone: The junction does not match germline at one end; this may be a read error. This CDR3 is also generated by other DNA sequences in the sample. The rearrangement uses TRBV28 and TRBJ2-3; D remains ambiguous. This CDR3 spans 14 amino acids. CDR1 is MDHEN and CDR2 is SYDVKM in the germline V gene. The CDR3 DNA reads as TGTGCCAGCAGTTACTCGCGTTCCACAGATACTCAGTATTTT. It codes for CASSYSRSTDTQYF. Filled out from reference TRBV28 and TRBJ2-3, the complete variable domain reads DVKVTQSSRYLVKRTGEKVFLECVQDMDHENMFWYRQDPGLGLRLIYFSYDVKMKEKGDIPEGYSVSREKKERFSLILESASTNQTSMYLCASSYSRSTDTQYFGPGTRLTVL.

This clone was counted ten times or more. The chain is built from TRBV7-3 and TRBJ2-3; no definite D call. This CDR3 is 14 amino acids long. The V end lost 3 bases, the J end lost 2 bases, and 9 bases lay between the germline ends. CDR1 and CDR2 (germline): SGHTA, FQGTGA. DNA of the CDR3: TGTGCCAGCAGCTTTTATGGCCTCACAGATACGCAGTATTTT. Encoded protein: CASSFYGLTDTQYF.

The V gene is TRBV9, the J gene TRBJ2-1, with 10 bases lining up with TRBD2. The CDR3 runs to 18 residues. Germline assignment: CDR1 SGDLS and CDR2 YYNGEE. Trimming took 6 bases from V and 7 from J; bases not matched to a gene: 19. The CDR3 sequence: CASIYESSGGLRGNEQFF. CDR3 coding DNA: TGTGCCAGCATCTATGAGTCTAGCGGGGGCCTCCGAGGGAATGAGCAGTTCTTC.